The T cell receptor (beta chain) under discussion was sequenced for a study of blood T cell repertoires in COVID-19. Study-level background: COVID-19 samples from acute and convalescent phases originated in the United States, Italy and Spain.

Generated by immunoSEQ multiplex PCR, the TCRdb table keeps only in-frame clones and is missing some. The table lists over 200,000 clones, 88% of them singletons. Trimming took 4 bases from V and 0 from J, leaving 7 bases between them. Germline loops: CDR1 SGHNT, CDR2 YYREEE (reference sequence). There are 13 residues in the CDR3. This receptor was taken from a woman aged 55 to 70 with acute or convalescent COVID-19. Sequencing was carried out using peripheral blood. The chain has TRBV5-4 and TRBJ1-1; D uncertain. CDR3 protein: CASSLQMNTEAFF. Written as DNA, the CDR3 is TGTGCCAGCAGCCTTCAGATGAACACTGAAGCTTTCTTT.